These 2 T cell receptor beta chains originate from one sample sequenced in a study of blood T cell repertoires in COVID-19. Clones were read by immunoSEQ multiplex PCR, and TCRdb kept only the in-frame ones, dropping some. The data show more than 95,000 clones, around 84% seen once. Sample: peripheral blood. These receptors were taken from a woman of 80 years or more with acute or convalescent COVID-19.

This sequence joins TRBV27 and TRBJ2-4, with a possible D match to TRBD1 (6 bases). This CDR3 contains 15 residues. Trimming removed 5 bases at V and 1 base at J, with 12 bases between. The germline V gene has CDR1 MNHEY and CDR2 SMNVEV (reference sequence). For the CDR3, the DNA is TGTGCCAGCAGTCTCCTTCAGGGGGCCAAAAACATTCAGTACTTC. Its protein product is CASSLLQGAKNIQYF.

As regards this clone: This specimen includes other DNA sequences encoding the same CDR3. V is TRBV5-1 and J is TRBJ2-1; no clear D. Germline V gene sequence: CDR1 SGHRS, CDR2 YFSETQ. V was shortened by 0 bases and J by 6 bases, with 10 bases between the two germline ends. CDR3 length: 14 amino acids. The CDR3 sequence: CASSLEARSNEQFF. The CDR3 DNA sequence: TGCGCCAGCAGCTTGGAGGCTAGATCCAATGAGCAGTTCTTC.